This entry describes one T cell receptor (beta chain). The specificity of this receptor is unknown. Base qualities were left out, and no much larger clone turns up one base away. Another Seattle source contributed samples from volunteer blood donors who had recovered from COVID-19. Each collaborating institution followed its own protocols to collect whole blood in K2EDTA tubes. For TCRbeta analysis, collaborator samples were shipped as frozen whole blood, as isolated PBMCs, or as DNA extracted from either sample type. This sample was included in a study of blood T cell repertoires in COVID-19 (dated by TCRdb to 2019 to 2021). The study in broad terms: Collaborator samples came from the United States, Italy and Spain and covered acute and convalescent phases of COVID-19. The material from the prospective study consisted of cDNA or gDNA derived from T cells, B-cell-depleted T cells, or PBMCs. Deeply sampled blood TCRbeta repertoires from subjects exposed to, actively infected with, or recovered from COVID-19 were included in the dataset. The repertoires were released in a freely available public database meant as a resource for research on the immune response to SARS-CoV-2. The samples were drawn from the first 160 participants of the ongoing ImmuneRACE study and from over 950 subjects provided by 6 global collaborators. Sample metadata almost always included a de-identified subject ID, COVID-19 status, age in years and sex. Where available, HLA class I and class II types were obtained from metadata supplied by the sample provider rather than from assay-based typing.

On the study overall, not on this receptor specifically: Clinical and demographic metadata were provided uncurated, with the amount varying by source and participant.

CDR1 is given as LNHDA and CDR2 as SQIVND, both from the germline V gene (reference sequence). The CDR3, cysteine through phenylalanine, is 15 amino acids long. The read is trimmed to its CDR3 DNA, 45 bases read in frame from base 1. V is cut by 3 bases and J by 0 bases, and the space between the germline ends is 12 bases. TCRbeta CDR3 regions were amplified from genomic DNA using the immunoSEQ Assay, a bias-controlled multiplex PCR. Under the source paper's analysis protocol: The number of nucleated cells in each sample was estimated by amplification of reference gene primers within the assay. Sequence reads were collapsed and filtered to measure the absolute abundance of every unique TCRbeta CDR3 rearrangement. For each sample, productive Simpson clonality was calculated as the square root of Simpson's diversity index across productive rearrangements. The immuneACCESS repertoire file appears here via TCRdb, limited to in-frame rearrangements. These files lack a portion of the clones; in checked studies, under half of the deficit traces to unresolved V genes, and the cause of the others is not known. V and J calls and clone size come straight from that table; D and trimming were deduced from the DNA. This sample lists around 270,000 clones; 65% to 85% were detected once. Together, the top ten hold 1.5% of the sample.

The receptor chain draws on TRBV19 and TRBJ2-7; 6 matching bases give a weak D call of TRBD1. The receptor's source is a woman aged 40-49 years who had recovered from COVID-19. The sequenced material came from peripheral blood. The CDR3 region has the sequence CASSIGQGSSYEQYF. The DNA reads TGTGCCAGTAGTATCGGCCAGGGGAGCTCCTACGAGCAGTACTTC.